These 18 T cell receptor beta chains were all obtained from the same sample, sequenced in a study of OX40 agonist ivuxolimab in advanced cancers. Only in-frame clones appear in the TCRdb table, and some are missing; sequencing was by immunoSEQ multiplex PCR. The sample includes 60,000 to 70,000 clones, approximately 90% of them seen just once. This specimen consisted of CD4+ or CD8+ T cells sorted from blood, obtained in a trial of the OX40 agonist ivuxolimab. The source is an adult with an advanced solid tumor such as melanoma, head and neck, liver or kidney cancer.

The chain joins TRBV7-3 to TRBJ2-1; TRBD1 matches 9 bases. The CDR3 loop spans 15 amino acids. The germline CDR1 and CDR2 sequences are SGHTA and FQGTGA. J gave up 7 bases and V 5 bases, and 9 bases lay outside the gene matches. CDR3 DNA sequence: TGTGCCAGCAGCCAACCGGGACAGGGAATGAATGAGCAGTTCTTC. This translates into CASSQPGQGMNEQFF.

This clone was detected only a few times. This specimen includes other DNA sequences encoding the same CDR3. This rearrangement joins TRBV6-5 to TRBJ1-5; D remains ambiguous. Looked up from germline, CDR1 is MNHEY and CDR2 is SVGAGI. The V end was cut by 6 bases, the J end by 1 base, with 7 bases between. The CDR3 is made up of 13 amino acids. The CDR3 nucleotides are TGTGCCAGCAGCTCCCGCAGCAATCAGCCCCAGCATTTT. Its protein is CASSSRSNQPQHF.

This chain joins TRBV5-5 and TRBJ2-7; D is unresolved. CDR1 SGHKS and CDR2 YYEKEE come from the germline V gene (reference sequence). Between the trimmed V and J ends, which lost 0 bases and 4 bases, there was a span of 11 bases. The CDR3 has 14 amino acids. For the CDR3, the DNA is TGTGCCAGCAGCTTGGAATGGGGTAGTTACGAGCAGTACTTC. This sequence encodes CASSLEWGSYEQYF.

The chain carries TRBV5-1 and TRBJ2-5; 7 bases match TRBD1. V shed 4 bases, J shed 2 bases, and the junction held 11 bases outside the gene matches. CDR3 length: 16 amino acids. Per the germline V gene, CDR1 is SGHRS and CDR2 is YFSETQ. CDR3 bases: TGCGCCAGCAGCCGGAATACCTTACAGGGGCAAGAGACCCAGTACTTC. Translated, it gives CASSRNTLQGQETQYF. The complete variable domain, with remaining parts taken from reference TRBV5-1 and TRBJ2-5, reads KAGVTQTPRYLIKTRGQQVTLSCSPISGHRSVSWYQQTPGQGLQFLFEYFSETQRNKGNFPGRFSGRQFSNSRSEMNVSTLELGDSALYLCASSRNTLQGQETQYFGPGTRLLVL.

J is TRBJ1-1 and V is TRBV19, with D perhaps matching TRBD1 (5 bases). Trimming pared 1 base from V and 7 bases from J, leaving 10 bases between. The germline gives CDR1 LNHDA, CDR2 SQIVND (reference sequence). The CDR3 sequence is 13 residues long. CDR3 bases: TGTGCCAGTAGTATAGGGGGCTTCGGTGAAGCTTTCTTT. It yields the protein CASSIGGFGEAFF. Variable domain in full (rest from reference TRBV19 and TRBJ1-1): DGGITQSPKYLFRKEGQNVTLSCEQNLNHDAMYWYRQDPGQGLRLIYYSQIVNDFQKGDIAEGYSVSREKKESFPLTVTSAQKNPTAFYLCASSIGGFGEAFFGQGTRLTVV.

V is TRBV2 and J is TRBJ1-1; TRBD1 aligns across 8 bases. V shed 4 bases, J shed 1 base, and the junction held 2 bases outside the gene matches. This CDR3 is built from 14 residues. Germline V gives CDR1 SNHLY, CDR2 FYNNEI. CDR3 DNA sequence: TGTGCCAGCAGTGGCCAGGGGGCGAACACTGAAGCTTTCTTT. Amino acids: CASSGQGANTEAFF.

The gene calls are TRBV19 and TRBJ2-5, with unresolved D. Trimming removed 3 bases at V and 1 base at J, with 12 bases between. Germline CDR1 and CDR2: LNHDA and SQIVND (reference sequence). The CDR3 loop spans 15 amino acids. CDR3 DNA sequence: TGTGCCAGTAGTATCCGGGCCGTCGCCCAAGAGACCCAGTACTTC. This gives the protein CASSIRAVAQETQYF.

Only one count was recorded for this clone. The chain links TRBV7-2 to TRBJ2-2; D unclear. The CDR3 sequence is 15 residues long. With 5 bases removed from V and 4 bases from J, the gap between germline ends came to 14 bases. Germline V gene data show CDR1 as SGHTA and CDR2 as FQGNSA. The CDR3 is CASSIGWGGTGELFF. The CDR3 bases are TGTGCCAGCAGCATAGGCTGGGGTGGCACCGGGGAGCTGTTTTTT.

V gene TRBV6-5 combines with J gene TRBJ2-1; D unclear. Trimming took 6 bases from V and 5 from J, leaving 11 bases between them. Germline values: CDR1 MNHEY, CDR2 SVGAGI. This CDR3 spans 13 amino acids. CDR3 amino acids: CASRETRNNEQFF. CDR3 DNA: TGTGCCAGCAGGGAAACGAGAAACAATGAGCAGTTCTTC.

There are a few counts of this clone. The chain has TRBV6-1 and TRBJ1-5; D not resolved. The CDR3 is 11 amino acids. The germline V gene encodes CDR1 MNHNS and CDR2 SASEGT. Trimming shortened V by 11 bases and J by 1 base, and 6 bases separated the two germline ends. The CDR3 loop reads CASRSNQPQHF. The CDR3 DNA sequence: TGTGCCTCTAGGAGCAATCAGCCCCAGCATTTT.

This clone occurred once. The gene calls are TRBV30 and TRBJ1-3; D remains unclear. The CDR3 contains 12 residues. In germline, CDR1 is GTSNPN, CDR2 SVGIG (reference sequence). V lost 5 bases, J lost 4 bases, and 9 bases lay in between. The CDR3 sequence: CAWDIEGNTIYF. In DNA form, the CDR3 reads TGTGCCTGGGACATTGAGGGAAACACCATATATTTT.

In this sample, this clone turned up a few times. The chain recombines TRBV10-2 with TRBJ2-1; 10 bases agree with TRBD2. Germline values: CDR1 WSHSY, CDR2 SAAADI. The V and J ends lost 7 bases and 3 bases, in that order; junction bases with no gene match: 3. This CDR3 contains 14 residues. The CDR3 DNA follows: TGCGCCAGCAATCTAGCGGGAGACTACAATGAGCAGTTCTTC. As protein: CASNLAGDYNEQFF.

V gene TRBV5-6 combines with J gene TRBJ1-5; TRBD1 might be the D (5 bases). V shed 3 bases and J shed 2 bases, with 12 bases lying between them. Germline-derived CDR1 and CDR2 are SGHDT and YYEEEE. CDR3 length: 15 amino acids. CDR3 residues: CASSSRRGGNQPQHF. The DNA for the CDR3 is TGTGCCAGCAGCTCGCGACGGGGGGGCAATCAGCCCCAGCATTTT.

The chain couples TRBV6-5 to TRBJ2-5, with TRBD1 as a possible D gene (5 bases). V dropped 2 bases and J dropped 2 bases, with 15 bases sitting between them. Germline CDR1 reads MNHEY; CDR2 reads SVGAGI. CDR3 length: 16 residues. DNA for the CDR3: TGTGCCAGCAGTTACGCTGCGTTCAGGGATCAAGAGACCCAGTACTTC. Its protein product is CASSYAAFRDQETQYF.

The chain employs TRBV12-5 and TRBJ2-5; TRBD1 or TRBD2 may be the D gene (6 bases each). The CDR3 consists of 13 residues. Germline CDR1 reads LGHNT; CDR2 reads FRNRAP. V was cut by 6 bases and J by 5 bases, with 13 bases left in between. This CDR3 reads CASGNREVETQYF. The CDR3 region has the DNA TGTGCTAGTGGCAACAGGGAGGTTGAGACCCAGTACTTC. Filled out from reference TRBV12-5 and TRBJ2-5, the complete variable domain reads DARVTQTPRHKVTEMGQEVTMRCQPILGHNTVFWYRQTMMQGLELLAYFRNRAPLDDSGMPKDRFSAEMPDATLATLKIQPSEPRDSAVYFCASGNREVETQYFGPGTRLLVL.

The chain links TRBV20-1 to TRBJ1-2; no firm D call. Per the germline V gene, CDR1 is DFQATT and CDR2 is SNEGSKA (reference sequence). V was pared by 6 bases and J by 5 bases, with 10 bases between. The CDR3 contains 11 residues. The CDR3 region has the DNA TGCAGTGCCCCGGCCGATTATGGCTACACCTTC. It is translated as CSAPADYGYTF.

This clone was detected a few times. The gene calls are TRBV27 and TRBJ2-2; 7 nucleotides align to TRBD1. J was trimmed by 1 base and V by 6 bases; bases with no gene match: 2. This CDR3 has 14 residues. Looked up from germline, CDR1 is MNHEY and CDR2 is SMNVEV (reference sequence). In DNA form, the CDR3 reads TGTGCCAGCAGGAGGACAGGGAACACCGGGGAGCTGTTTTTT. This translates into CASRRTGNTGELFF.

This chain joins TRBV5-4 and TRBJ2-1, with 9 bases aligning to TRBD2. Germline-derived CDR1 and CDR2 are SGHNT and YYREEE (reference sequence). The CDR3 contains 15 residues. After removal of 4 bases from V and 4 bases from J, the junction contained 6 bases not matched to a gene. CDR3 protein: CASSPGTSRYNEQFF. CDR3 bases: TGTGCCAGCAGCCCCGGGACTAGCCGGTACAATGAGCAGTTCTTC. The full variable domain, its missing parts supplied by reference TRBV5-4 and TRBJ2-1, is ETGVTQSPTHLIKTRGQQVTLRCSSQSGHNTVSWYQQALGQGPQFIFQYYREEENGRGNFPPRFSGLQFPNYSSELNVNALELDDSALYLCASSPGTSRYNEQFFGPGTRLTVL.